The text below deals with one T cell receptor beta chain. Its antigen is undetermined. This sample was included in a study of CD8+ T cells in alopecia areata. Findings and caveats of the study: More clonal than normal scalp was lesional scalp, particularly alopecia totalis/universalis. Tofacitinib produced a significant decrease in scalp clonality and in expanded CD8+ clones among the top 100.

Treatment reported: oral pan-JAK inhibitor, 5-10 mg twice daily. Once RNA had been extracted, it was reverse transcribed into cDNA to act as the sequencing template. The protocol was immunoSEQ multiplex PCR, while the TCRdb copy is restricted to in-frame clones and leaves out a portion. The data contain roughly 120,000 clones, roughly 55% of them singletons. Specimen: CD8+ T cells sorted from blood, collected at week 24, from a patient treated with tofacitinib. This TCR came from a human donor with alopecia areata.

As DNA, the CDR3 is TGTGCCAGCAGCTTAGGCAGAAAGAACACTGAAGCTTTCTTT. Translation gives CASSLGRKNTEAFF. The chain is built from TRBV13 and TRBJ1-1; D not certain. From germline, CDR1 is PRHDT and CDR2 FYEKMQ (reference sequence). This CDR3 comprises 14 residues. Trimming stripped 0 bases from V and 1 base from J, with 6 bases between.